A few counts support the clone carrying this T cell receptor beta chain. Its antigen is undetermined. Every subset had its genomic DNA shared out evenly among several immunoSEQ plates. Method: immunoSEQ multiplex PCR; TCRdb's copy keeps in-frame clones and lacks some. The sample holds roughly 2 million clones, approximately 96% seen once. This specimen belongs to a study of shared clonotypes between healthy human individuals. Study details: A few men and a couple of women, aged 18 to 49, were donors. Points from the study as a whole: The generation probabilities recorded for non-shared clonotypes fell below those of clonotypes shared by all four donors. Memory subsets generally showed smaller estimated richness than naive subsets did.

This receptor was identified in a man between 18 and 35 years old in good health. The sequencing sample was made of naive CD4+ T cells sorted from blood. Sample subset: CD45RA+ positively selected.

The CDR3, as DNA: TGTGCCACCGATTCCAGGGAGAATGTCGTCAATCAGCCCCAGCATTTT. Amino acids: CATDSRENVVNQPQHF. J is TRBJ1-5 and V is TRBV2; maybe TRBD1 (5 bases). Per the germline V gene, CDR1 is SNHLY and CDR2 is FYNNEI. The CDR3 has 16 amino acids. Trimming took 10 bases from V and 3 from J, leaving 22 bases between them. The full variable domain, its missing parts supplied by reference TRBV2 and TRBJ1-5, is EPEVTQTPSHQVTQMGQEVILRCVPISNHLYFYWYRQILGQKVEFLVSFYNNEISEKSEIFDDQFSVERPDGSNFTLKIRSTKLEDSAMYFCATDSRENVVNQPQHFGDGTRLSIL.